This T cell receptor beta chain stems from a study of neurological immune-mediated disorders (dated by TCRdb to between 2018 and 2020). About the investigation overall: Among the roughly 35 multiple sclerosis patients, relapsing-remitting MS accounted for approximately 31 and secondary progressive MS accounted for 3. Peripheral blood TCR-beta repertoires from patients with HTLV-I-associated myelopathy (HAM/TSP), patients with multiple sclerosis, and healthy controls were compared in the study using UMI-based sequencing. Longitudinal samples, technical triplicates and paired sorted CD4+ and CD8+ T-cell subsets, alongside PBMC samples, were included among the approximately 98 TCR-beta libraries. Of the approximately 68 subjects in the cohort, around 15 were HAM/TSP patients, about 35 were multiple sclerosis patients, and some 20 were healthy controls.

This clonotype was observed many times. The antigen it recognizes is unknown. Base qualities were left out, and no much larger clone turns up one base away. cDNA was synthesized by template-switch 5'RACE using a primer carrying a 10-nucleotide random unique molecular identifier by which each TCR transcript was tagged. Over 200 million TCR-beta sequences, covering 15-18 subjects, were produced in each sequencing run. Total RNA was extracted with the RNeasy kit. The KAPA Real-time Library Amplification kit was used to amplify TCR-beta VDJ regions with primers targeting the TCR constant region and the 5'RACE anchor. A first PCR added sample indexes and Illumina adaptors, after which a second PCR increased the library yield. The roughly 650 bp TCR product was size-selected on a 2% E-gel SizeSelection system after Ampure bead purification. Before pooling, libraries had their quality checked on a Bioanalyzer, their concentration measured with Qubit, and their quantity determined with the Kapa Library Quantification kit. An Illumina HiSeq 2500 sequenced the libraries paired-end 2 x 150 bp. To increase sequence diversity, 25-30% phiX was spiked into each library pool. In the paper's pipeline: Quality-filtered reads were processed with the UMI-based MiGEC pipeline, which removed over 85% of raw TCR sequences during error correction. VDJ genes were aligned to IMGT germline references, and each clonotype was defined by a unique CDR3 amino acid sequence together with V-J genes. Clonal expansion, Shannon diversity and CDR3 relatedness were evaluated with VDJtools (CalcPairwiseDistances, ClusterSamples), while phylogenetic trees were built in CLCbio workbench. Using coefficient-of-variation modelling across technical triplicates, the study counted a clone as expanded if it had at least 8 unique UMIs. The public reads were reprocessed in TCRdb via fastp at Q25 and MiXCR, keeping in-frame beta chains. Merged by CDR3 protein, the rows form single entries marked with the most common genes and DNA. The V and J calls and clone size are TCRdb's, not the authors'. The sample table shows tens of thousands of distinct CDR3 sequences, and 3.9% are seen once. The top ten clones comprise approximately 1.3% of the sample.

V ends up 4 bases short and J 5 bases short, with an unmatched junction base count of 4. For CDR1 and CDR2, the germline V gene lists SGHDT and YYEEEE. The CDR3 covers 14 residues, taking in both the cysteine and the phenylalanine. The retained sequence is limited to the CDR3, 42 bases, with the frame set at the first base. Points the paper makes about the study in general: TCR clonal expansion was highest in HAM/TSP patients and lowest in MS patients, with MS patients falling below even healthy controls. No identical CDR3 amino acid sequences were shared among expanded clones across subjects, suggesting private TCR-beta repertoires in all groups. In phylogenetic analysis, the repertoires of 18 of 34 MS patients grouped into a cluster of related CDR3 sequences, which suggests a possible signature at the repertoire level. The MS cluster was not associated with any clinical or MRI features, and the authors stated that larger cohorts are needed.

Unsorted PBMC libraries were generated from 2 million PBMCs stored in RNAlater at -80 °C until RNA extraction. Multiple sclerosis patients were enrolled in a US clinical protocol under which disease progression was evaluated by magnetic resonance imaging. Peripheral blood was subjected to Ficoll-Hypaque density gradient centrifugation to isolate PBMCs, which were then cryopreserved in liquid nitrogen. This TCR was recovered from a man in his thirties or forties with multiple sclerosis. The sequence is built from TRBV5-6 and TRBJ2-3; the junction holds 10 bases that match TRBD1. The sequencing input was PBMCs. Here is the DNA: TGTGCCAGCAGCGACAGGGGGCATGGAGATACGCAGTATTTT. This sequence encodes CASSDRGHGDTQYF.